This T cell receptor beta chain was profiled in a study of OX40 agonist ivuxolimab in advanced cancers. Findings of the study overall: At doses 0.1 to 3.0 mg/kg, CD4+ and CD8+ clones expanded.

Excluded were patients having autoimmune disease history or systemic immunosuppression. Trimming shortened V by 3 bases and J by 2 bases, and 13 bases separated the two germline ends. Germline values: CDR1 SGHDN, CDR2 FVKESK. The CDR3 spans 15 residues. Repertoires were generated with immunoSEQ multiplex PCR, while TCRdb's copy carries only in-frame clones and drops some. The repertoire holds tens of thousands of clones, with about 90% as singletons. This clone appeared a single time. Its cognate antigen is unknown. The specimen comprised CD4+ or CD8+ T cells sorted from blood, sampled in a trial of the OX40 agonist ivuxolimab. This chain connects TRBV14 to TRBJ2-5; tentatively, D is TRBD1 (5 bases). This clonotype originated in an adult with an advanced solid tumor such as melanoma, head and neck, liver or kidney cancer. The CDR3: CASSQSGIIQETQYF. DNA of the CDR3: TGTGCCAGCAGCCAGTCAGGGATTATACAAGAGACCCAGTACTTC.